The rows below give T cell receptor beta chains drawn from one sample of a study of CD8+CD57+ T cells in acquired aplastic anemia. TCRdb passed the reads through MiXCR, listing each CDR3 protein once. In the table there are about 210,000 distinct CDR3 sequences, over 60% of which are singletons. The sample was sorted CD4+, CD8+, or CD8+CD57+ T cells (not recorded which) from PBMCs. The receptors shown here come from a human donor in good health. The CDR3 runs from the conserved cysteine through the conserved F or W.

>TRBJ2-1|TRBV6-5
CASSGTSGGPSYNEQFF
>TRBJ1-2|TRBV28
CASSLLNGYGYTF
>TRBJ1-6|TRBV20-1
CSARTLGSPLHF
>TRBJ1-2|TRBV4-1
CASSQVRDYSGYTF
>TRBJ1-1|TRBV7-8
CASSQQGDANTEAFF
>TRBJ2-1|TRBV7-9
CASSPPPAATYNEQFF
>TRBJ1-1|TRBV5-8
CASSEDRDTEAFF
>TRBJ2-5|TRBV20-1
CSASEDRGQETQYF
>TRBJ1-2|TRBV19
CASRTGSHGYTF
>TRBJ1-1|TRBV12-3/TRBV12-4
CASSYGIIAGNTEAFF
>TRBJ2-2|TRBV20-1
CSARGGTKVPGELFF
>TRBJ1-6|TRBV4-1
CASSGTANSPLHF
>TRBJ2-7|TRBV15
CATSSVSGTESYEQYF
>TRBJ2-1|TRBV7-8
CASSVFSYNEQFF
>TRBJ1-1|TRBV28
CASSLRTESPEAFF
>TRBJ2-7|TRBV7-9
CASSLAGGTAYEQYF
>TRBJ2-7|TRBV4-1
CASSRGGLYEQYF
>TRBJ2-3|TRBV6-2/TRBV6-3
CASSPQGAQDTQYF
>TRBJ2-7|TRBV10-1
CASSQTNSGRAHEQYF
>TRBJ2-5|TRBV5-1
CASSLVGADQETQYF
>TRBJ2-7|TRBV7-9
CASRGRPGTGISYEQYF
>TRBJ2-1|TRBV7-3
CASSLRRVSYNEQFF
>TRBJ2-1|TRBV27
CASSLLNYNEQFF
>TRBJ2-7|TRBV12-3/TRBV12-4
CASTTGPNYEQYF
>TRBJ1-2|TRBV7-9
CASSLVVYGYTF
>TRBJ1-4|TRBV5-4
CASSRKTEQNEKLFF
>TRBJ2-7|TRBV2
CASRARQGSREQYF
>TRBJ1-1|TRBV19
CASSILQGGTEAFF
>TRBJ2-7|TRBV24-1
CATSEGDSRFYEQYF
>TRBJ2-5|TRBV7-9
CASSLGFLLETQYF
>TRBJ2-1|TRBV14
CASSQEMGIGGRHEQFF
>TRBJ1-6|TRBV20-1
CSARGTDNSPLHF
>TRBJ2-3|TRBV7-2
CASSPTGPDTQYF
>TRBJ2-6|TRBV12-3/TRBV12-4
CASSLMVGTGANVLTF
>TRBJ2-1|TRBV2
CASKGLAGNEQFF
>TRBJ2-7|TRBV7-7
CASSSGQGLEQYF
>TRBJ2-2|TRBV24-1
CATSDSGGGNTGELFF
>TRBJ2-1|TRBV28
CASSLRAHSFF
>TRBJ1-1|TRBV27
CASRPGVNTEAFF
>TRBJ1-6|TRBV2
CASRTGVAYNSPLHF
>TRBJ1-2|TRBV20-1
CSAERDGGYTF
>TRBJ1-1|TRBV12-3/TRBV12-4
CASSLDRGLTEAFF
>TRBJ1-5|TRBV5-1
CASSWSVNQPQHF
>TRBJ2-6|TRBV30
CAWRGRSPSGANVLTF
>TRBJ2-7|TRBV5-1
CASSLLGQGNDEQYF